The next 4 T cell receptor beta chains were all read from a single sample in a study of T cell responses to AZD1222 COVID-19 vaccine. The protocol was immunoSEQ multiplex PCR, while the TCRdb copy is restricted to in-frame clones and leaves out a portion. The sample has about 150,000 clones; nearly 95% are singletons. Material: peripheral blood, obtained on day 0 of AZD1222 vaccination. All receptors derive from an adult in good health.

This CDR3 is CASRGQGLETQYF. CDR3 DNA sequence: TGTGCCAGCAGGGGACAGGGATTGGAGACCCAGTACTTC. This sequence joins TRBV12-3 or TRBV12-4 and TRBJ2-5; 9 nucleotides line up with TRBD1. The CDR3 is 13 amino acids. The trim removed 6 bases at V and 5 bases at J, leaving 4 bases unmatched.

V usage is TRBV15 and J usage is TRBJ1-4, with a weak D call TRBD1 (6 bases). Trimming removed 1 base at V and 7 bases at J, with 13 bases between. This CDR3 spans 15 amino acids. CDR1 is LNHNV and CDR2 is YYDKDF in the germline V gene (reference sequence). The CDR3 protein is CATSRGESGAEKLFF. The DNA of the CDR3 is TGTGCCACCAGCAGAGGGGAGTCAGGGGCTGAAAAACTGTTTTTT.

V gene TRBV19 combines with J gene TRBJ2-7; D unresolved. This CDR3 spans 15 amino acids. The germline V gene encodes CDR1 LNHDA and CDR2 SQIVND (reference sequence). V lost 0 bases to trimming and J lost 0 bases, with 9 bases between them. The CDR3 nucleotides read TGTGCCAGTAGTATAGAGTCCGGAAGCTCCTACGAGCAGTACTTC. The encoded protein is CASSIESGSSYEQYF. Together with reference TRBV19 and TRBJ2-7, the CDR3 gives the full variable domain: DGGITQSPKYLFRKEGQNVTLSCEQNLNHDAMYWYRQDPGQGLRLIYYSQIVNDFQKGDIAEGYSVSREKKESFPLTVTSAQKNPTAFYLCASSIESGSSYEQYFGPGTRLTVT.

The chain recombines TRBV7-2 with TRBJ1-6; a possible D gene is TRBD1 (5 bases). Germline-derived CDR1 and CDR2 are SGHTA and FQGNSA. The CDR3 is 16 amino acids. With 1 base removed from V and 6 bases from J, the gap between germline ends came to 13 bases. The CDR3 sequence: CASSLGEGAGNSPLHF. The CDR3 DNA reads as TGTGCCAGCAGCTTAGGGGAAGGGGCGGGTAATTCACCCCTCCACTTT.